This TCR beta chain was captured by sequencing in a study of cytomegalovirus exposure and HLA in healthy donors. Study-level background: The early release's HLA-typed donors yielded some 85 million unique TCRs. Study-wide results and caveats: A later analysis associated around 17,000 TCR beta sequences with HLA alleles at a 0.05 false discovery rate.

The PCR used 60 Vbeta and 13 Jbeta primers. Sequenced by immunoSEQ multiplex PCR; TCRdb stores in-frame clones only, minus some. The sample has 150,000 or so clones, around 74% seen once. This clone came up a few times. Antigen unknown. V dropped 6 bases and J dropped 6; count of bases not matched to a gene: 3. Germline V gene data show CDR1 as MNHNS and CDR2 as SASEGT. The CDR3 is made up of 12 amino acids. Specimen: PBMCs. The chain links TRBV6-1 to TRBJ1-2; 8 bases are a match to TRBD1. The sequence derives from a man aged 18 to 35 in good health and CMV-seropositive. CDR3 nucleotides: TGTGCCAGCAGCTGGACAGGGAATGGCTACACCTTC. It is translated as CASSWTGNGYTF.